The present TCR beta chain was sequenced within a study of technical replicates of blood from four donors. TCRdb keeps only in-frame clones here, not all; method: immunoSEQ multiplex PCR. The sample holds approximately 76,000 clones, 80% to 90% seen once. The clonotype comes from a human donor in good health. Some clones in this sample may be carry-over from other donors' samples. Sequencing used PBMCs.

The CDR3 region is CASSLGLIHGNEQFF. CDR3 coding DNA: TGTGCCAGCAGCCTGGGACTGATACATGGGAATGAGCAGTTCTTC. The chain joins TRBV14 to TRBJ2-1; D is perhaps TRBD2 (6 bases). The CDR3 spans 15 residues. CDR1 SGHDN and CDR2 FVKESK come from the germline V gene. V was cut by 4 bases and J by 7 bases, with 17 bases left in between.